This entry concerns a single TCR beta chain. The entry originates in a study of blood T cell repertoires in COVID-19. The repertoire was sequenced with immunoSEQ multiplex PCR; TCRdb's copy has only in-frame clones and lacks some. Of 150,000 or so clones listed, around 85% are singletons. V was cut by 3 bases and J by 2 bases, with 16 bases left in between. The CDR3 sequence is 15 residues long. Looked up from germline, CDR1 is DFQATT and CDR2 is SNEGSKA (reference sequence). The clonotype originates from a human donor in a cohort sampled during active COVID-19. Sequencing used peripheral blood. The chain links TRBV20-1 to TRBJ1-2, with D hard to call. The chain's CDR3 is CSASMGRLGNYGYTF. The CDR3 DNA reads TGCAGTGCTAGTATGGGGAGGTTGGGAAACTATGGCTACACCTTC.